The 14 T cell receptor beta chains listed next were all sequenced from one sample in a study of T cell responses to AZD1222 COVID-19 vaccine. Profiling relied on immunoSEQ multiplex PCR, and the TCRdb table lists in-frame clones only, not all of them. The sample has roughly 180,000 clones, approximately 94% seen once. This material consisted of peripheral blood, taken on day 0 of AZD1222 vaccination. The receptors were gathered from an adult in good health.

V is TRBV5-1 and J is TRBJ2-1, with 12 bases that match TRBD2. This CDR3 has 17 amino acids. Germline CDR1 reads SGHRS; CDR2 reads YFSETQ. J was trimmed by 3 bases and V by 2 bases; bases with no gene match: 6. The CDR3 sequence is CASSLNPSGRGYNEQFF. The CDR3 nucleotides read TGCGCCAGCAGCTTAAATCCTAGCGGGAGGGGCTACAATGAGCAGTTCTTC.

This clone appeared once. The J gene is TRBJ1-4, the V gene TRBV6-5, with D unresolved. Germline CDR1 and CDR2: MNHEY and SVGAGI. The CDR3 has 15 residues. Deletions cut 0 bases from V and 0 bases from J, with 5 bases between. In DNA form, the CDR3 reads TGTGCCAGCAGTTACTCGGACTCAACTAATGAAAAACTGTTTTTT. Encoded protein: CASSYSDSTNEKLFF.

The J gene is TRBJ2-1, the V gene TRBV7-6; D assignment may be TRBD1 or TRBD2 (5 bases each). Trimming pared 0 bases from V and 0 bases from J, leaving 15 bases between. Per the germline V gene, CDR1 is SGHVS and CDR2 is FNYEAQ. This CDR3 comprises 18 residues. CDR3 residues: CASSLAFGADGSYNEQFF. For the CDR3, the DNA is TGTGCCAGCAGCTTAGCATTCGGGGCGGATGGCTCCTACAATGAGCAGTTCTTC.

J is TRBJ1-4 and V is TRBV27, with TRBD1 as a possible D gene (5 bases). This CDR3 has 15 residues. V lost 6 bases and J 4 bases, leaving 15 bases between the germline ends. Germline V CDR1 and CDR2: MNHEY, SMNVEV (reference sequence). The CDR3: CASSRRQQYNEKLFF. For the CDR3, the DNA is TGTGCCAGCAGCCGTAGACAGCAGTATAATGAAAAACTGTTTTTT.

The chain joins TRBV6-5 to TRBJ2-7; TRBD2 agrees at 12 bases. V shed 6 bases, J shed 6 bases, and the junction held 6 bases outside the gene matches. Looked up from germline, CDR1 is MNHEY and CDR2 is SVGAGI. CDR3 length: 14 residues. DNA of the CDR3: TGTGCCAGCAGCACCCTAGCGGGAGGGATCGAGCAGTACTTC. Its translation is CASSTLAGGIEQYF.

This clone was counted a single time. The V and J genes are TRBV7-8 and TRBJ1-5; no firm D call. Trimming pared 1 base from V and 1 base from J, leaving 8 bases between. The CDR3 loop spans 15 amino acids. Germline CDR1 and CDR2: SGHVS and FQNEAQ. The CDR3 DNA reads as TGTGCCAGCAGCTTAGATCCGGGGAGCAATCAGCCCCAGCATTTT. Translation: CASSLDPGSNQPQHF.

This rearrangement joins TRBV14 to TRBJ2-1; tentative D call: TRBD2 (6 bases). The germline gives CDR1 SGHDN, CDR2 FVKESK. The CDR3 consists of 15 residues. Between the trimmed V and J ends, which lost 0 bases and 4 bases, there was a span of 10 bases. CDR3 residues: CASSQDPGVYNEQFF. CDR3 DNA: TGTGCCAGCAGCCAAGACCCGGGAGTGTACAATGAGCAGTTCTTC.

The chain employs TRBV11-2 and TRBJ1-1, with a tentative D call TRBD1 (6 bases). The V end lost 3 bases, the J end lost 4 bases, and 12 bases lay between the germline ends. Germline-derived CDR1 and CDR2 are SGHAT and FQNNGV. CDR3 size: 14 residues. CDR3 sequence: CASSFYRVGTEAFF. The DNA of the CDR3 is TGTGCCAGCAGCTTCTACAGGGTAGGCACTGAAGCTTTCTTT.

This chain uses TRBV30 with TRBJ1-1, with D unclear. The CDR3 runs 13 residues. V lost 3 bases to trimming and J lost 3 bases, with 11 bases between them. Germline values: CDR1 GTSNPN, CDR2 SVGIG (reference sequence). The CDR3 bases are TGTGCCTGGAGCGCCTCGTCGGACACTGAAGCTTTCTTT. Protein sequence: CAWSASSDTEAFF.

This clone has a single count. The rearrangement joins TRBV18 to TRBJ2-7, with D perhaps TRBD1 (5 bases). V was trimmed by 2 bases and J by 4 bases, leaving 12 bases between them. Germline V gene data show CDR1 as KGHSH and CDR2 as LQKENI. This CDR3 spans 14 amino acids. This CDR3 reads CASSPGQGPYEQYF. CDR3 DNA: TGTGCCAGCTCACCAGGGCAGGGTCCGTACGAGCAGTACTTC.

CDR3 DNA: TGCGCCAGCAGCCAAGATTGGGGCAGGGCGAACCAGCCCCAGCATTTT. Protein: CASSQDWGRANQPQHF. The V call is TRBV4-3, the J call TRBJ1-5, with a weak D call TRBD1 (5 bases). Trimming removed 0 bases from V and 7 bases from J, with 16 bases in between. This CDR3 region has 16 residues. Looked up from germline, CDR1 is LGHNA and CDR2 is YSLEER.

The J gene is TRBJ2-2, the V gene TRBV27; TRBD2 agrees at 10 bases. Unmatched junction bases numbered 6, after V lost 7 bases and J lost 4 bases. The germline CDR1 and CDR2 sequences are MNHEY and SMNVEV (reference sequence). CDR3 length equals 15 residues. In DNA, the CDR3 is TGTGCCAGCAATGTACTAGCGGGGCCCACCGGGGAGCTGTTTTTT. Protein sequence: CASNVLAGPTGELFF.

V usage is TRBV6-2 or TRBV6-3 and J usage is TRBJ1-2; D is unresolved. The CDR3 is made up of 14 amino acids. CDR1 MNHEY and CDR2 SVGEGT come from the germline V gene. V shed 6 bases and J shed 1 base, with 12 bases lying between them. The CDR3: CASSPYRLNYGYTF. As DNA, the CDR3 is TGTGCCAGCAGCCCCTATAGGCTTAACTATGGCTACACCTTC.

J is TRBJ2-1 and V is TRBV6-1; 9 nucleotides line up with TRBD2. Per germline, CDR1 MNHNS and CDR2 SASEGT. V shed 3 bases, J shed 1 base, and the junction held 1 base outside the gene matches. The CDR3 has 15 residues. The CDR3 is CASSELAGSYNEQFF. As DNA, the CDR3 is TGTGCCAGCAGTGAGCTAGCGGGATCCTACAATGAGCAGTTCTTC.